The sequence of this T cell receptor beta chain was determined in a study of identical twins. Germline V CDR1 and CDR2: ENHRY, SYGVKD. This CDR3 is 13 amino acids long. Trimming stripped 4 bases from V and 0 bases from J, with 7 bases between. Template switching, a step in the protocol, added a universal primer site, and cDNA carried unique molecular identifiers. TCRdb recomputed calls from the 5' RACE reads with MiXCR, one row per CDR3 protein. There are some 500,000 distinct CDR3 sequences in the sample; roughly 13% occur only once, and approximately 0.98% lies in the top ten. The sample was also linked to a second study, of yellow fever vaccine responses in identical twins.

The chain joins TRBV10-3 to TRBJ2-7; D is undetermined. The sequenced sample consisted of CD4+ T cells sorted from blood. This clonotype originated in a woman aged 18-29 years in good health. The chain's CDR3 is CAISVTDSYEQYF. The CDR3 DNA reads TGTGCCATCAGTGTGACTGACTCCTACGAGCAGTACTTC.